Below are 30 T cell receptor beta chains sequenced from a single sample in a study of T cells in localized non-small cell lung cancer. Some clones are missing from TCRdb's copy, which holds only in-frame ones; the method was immunoSEQ multiplex PCR. The sample holds under 4,000 clones, 24% seen once. Sequences were derived from lung tumor tissue, sampled before any cancer treatment. These TCRs come from a woman aged 35 to 70 with stage I lung adenocarcinoma.

By sample share, this clone is large. The rearrangement links TRBV6-8 to TRBJ1-1; D perhaps matches TRBD1 (5 bases). Trimming took 5 bases from V and 3 from J, leaving 13 bases between them. The CDR3 has 14 amino acids. Germline V lookup: CDR1 MNHGY, CDR2 SAAAGT. The DNA of the CDR3 is TGTGCCAGCAGTGAGAGGGGCCTAGACACTGAAGCTTTCTTT. This translates into CASSERGLDTEAFF.

This clone came up a few times. The chain has TRBV19 and TRBJ2-3; TRBD2 is a possible D gene (5 bases). CDR3 length: 15 residues. In germline, CDR1 is LNHDA, CDR2 SQIVND (reference sequence). The V gene lost 0 bases and the J gene lost 1 base, with 8 bases spanning the gap. The CDR3 bases are TGTGCCAGTAGTATAGAGGGTAGCGGCACAGATACGCAGTATTTT. Protein sequence: CASSIEGSGTDTQYF. Full variable domain (missing parts from reference TRBV19 and TRBJ2-3): DGGITQSPKYLFRKEGQNVTLSCEQNLNHDAMYWYRQDPGQGLRLIYYSQIVNDFQKGDIAEGYSVSREKKESFPLTVTSAQKNPTAFYLCASSIEGSGTDTQYFGPGTRLTVL.

This sequence joins TRBV4-1 and TRBJ2-7; TRBD1 matches 12 bases. Looked up from germline, CDR1 is MGHRA and CDR2 is YSYEKL. This CDR3 contains 14 residues. J gave up 7 bases and V 4 bases, and 5 bases lay outside the gene matches. The DNA for the CDR3 is TGCGCCAGCAGCCCGGGACAGGGGGCTCGGGAGCAGTACTTC. It is translated as CASSPGQGAREQYF.

This chain joins TRBV6-8 and TRBJ2-1; tentative D call: TRBD2 (6 bases). CDR3 size: 13 residues. Germline-derived CDR1 and CDR2 are MNHGY and SAAAGT. Trimming left V 6 bases short and J 6 bases short, with 12 bases between. CDR3 amino acids: CASSSTSRNEQFF. The CDR3 DNA is TGTGCCAGCAGCTCCACTAGCCGCAATGAGCAGTTCTTC.

The genes are TRBV5-1 and TRBJ1-6; D uncertain. The CDR3 is 14 amino acids. Germline CDR1 SGHRS, CDR2 YFSETQ. Between the trimmed V and J ends, which lost 4 bases and 8 bases, there was a span of 13 bases. The chain's CDR3 is CASSEGSRHSPLHF. CDR3 DNA sequence: TGCGCCAGCAGCGAGGGAAGTCGGCATTCACCCCTCCACTTT.

The table lists this clone with a few counts. This chain uses TRBV9 with TRBJ1-2, with 11 bases fitting TRBD1. The CDR3 totals 18 residues. Germline CDR1 and CDR2: SGDLS and YYNGEE. The CDR3 loop reads CANDEFWTGGASNYGYTF. The CDR3 DNA reads as TGTGCAAACGACGAGTTTTGGACAGGGGGCGCGTCTAACTATGGCTACACCTTC.

The rearrangement uses TRBV5-1 and TRBJ1-2, with TRBD1 matching over 9 bases. Germline V gene data show CDR1 as SGHRS and CDR2 as YFSETQ. The V segment lost 4 bases and the J segment 8 bases; nucleotides outside the gene matches: 9. CDR3 size: 14 residues. CDR3 in DNA: TGCGCCAGCAGCCTCGGACAGGGGCGGGGAGGCTACACCTTC. As protein: CASSLGQGRGGYTF.

J is TRBJ2-3 and V is TRBV6-8; D possibly uses TRBD1 or TRBD2 (5 bases each). CDR3 size: 12 residues. The germline V gene has CDR1 MNHGY and CDR2 SAAAGT. Between the trimmed V and J ends, which lost 11 bases and 0 bases, there was a span of 9 bases. CDR3 loop: CASRDSTDTQYF. DNA for the CDR3: TGTGCCTCCCGGGACAGCACAGATACGCAGTATTTT.

The chain is built from TRBV5-1 and TRBJ1-2, with D maybe TRBD1 (6 bases). Germline CDR1 is SGHRS and CDR2 is YFSETQ. V lost 0 bases and J lost 5, with 11 bases in between. The CDR3 covers 14 residues. This CDR3 reads CASSLVDSGYGYTF. In DNA form, the CDR3 reads TGCGCCAGCAGCTTGGTGGACAGCGGGTATGGCTACACCTTC.

The V call is TRBV19, the J call TRBJ1-5, with TRBD1 as a possible D gene (6 bases). V was shortened by 3 bases and J by 7 bases, with 10 bases between the two germline ends. The CDR3 has 13 residues. Germline CDR1 is LNHDA and CDR2 is SQIVND (reference sequence). In nucleotides, the CDR3 is TGTGCCAGTAGTATTGAGGGGGGCCAGCCCCAGCATTTT. Translating it yields CASSIEGGQPQHF. Filled out from reference TRBV19 and TRBJ1-5, the complete variable domain reads DGGITQSPKYLFRKEGQNVTLSCEQNLNHDAMYWYRQDPGQGLRLIYYSQIVNDFQKGDIAEGYSVSREKKESFPLTVTSAQKNPTAFYLCASSIEGGQPQHFGDGTRLSIL.

The chain joins TRBV11-3 to TRBJ2-7, with D possibly TRBD2 on 9 matching bases. CDR1 and CDR2 from the germline V gene are SGHNT and YENEEA. Trimming shortened V by 5 bases and J by 0 bases, and 17 bases separated the two germline ends. The CDR3 is 16 residues long. CDR3 in DNA: TGTGCCAGCAGCCAAGCGGGAGGACAGGGCTCCTACGAGCAGTACTTC. It specifies CASSQAGGQGSYEQYF.

In this sample, this clone turned up a few times. The chain combines TRBV11-3 with TRBJ2-1, with a weak D call TRBD2 (5 bases). CDR1 and CDR2 from the germline V gene are SGHNT and YENEEA. The CDR3 has 16 amino acids. Trimming pared 6 bases from V and 8 bases from J, leaving 23 bases between. CDR3 nucleotide sequence: TGTGCCAGCAGTACCCCTCGGGCTAGCCTGAGCTATGAGCAGTTCTTC. Protein product: CASSTPRASLSYEQFF.

This clone has just a few counts. J is TRBJ2-7 and V is TRBV30; no definite D call. The germline V gene encodes CDR1 GTSNPN and CDR2 SVGIG (reference sequence). The CDR3 extends over 13 amino acids. V lost 3 bases to trimming and J lost 0 bases, with 9 bases between them. In DNA, the CDR3 is TGTGCCTGGAGCTCGGGCAACTCCTACGAGCAGTACTTC. Its translation: CAWSSGNSYEQYF.

The V gene is TRBV5-1, the J gene TRBJ2-5; D is possibly TRBD2 (5 bases). CDR1 is SGHRS, CDR2 YFSETQ, per germline. The germline V and J ends were trimmed by 4 bases and 2 bases, with 12 bases remaining between them. This CDR3 is built from 14 residues. The CDR3 DNA sequence: TGCGCCAGCAGCCCGAGCGGTGTTCAAGAGACCCAGTACTTC. Its protein product is CASSPSGVQETQYF.

The J gene is TRBJ1-5, the V gene TRBV19; the D is unclear. The CDR3 sequence is 14 residues long. Germline lookup yields CDR1 LNHDA and CDR2 SQIVND (reference sequence). V was pared by 2 bases and J by 9 bases, with 14 bases between. CDR3 residues: CASSIKAGVRPQHF. DNA of the CDR3: TGTGCCAGTAGTATAAAGGCCGGGGTTCGGCCCCAGCATTTT.

This clone is termed medium-sized. The chain links TRBV9 to TRBJ2-5; tentatively, D is TRBD2 (6 bases). This CDR3 spans 15 amino acids. Germline values: CDR1 SGDLS, CDR2 YYNGEE. Trimming stripped 4 bases from V and 5 bases from J, with 18 bases between. Here the CDR3 reads CASSPVVGGGETQYF. The CDR3 region has the DNA TGTGCCAGCAGCCCAGTGGTGGGGGGAGGCGAGACCCAGTACTTC.

This clone has a handful of counts. The chain couples TRBV18 to TRBJ2-7; possibly TRBD2 for D (5 bases). Germline CDR1 reads KGHSH; CDR2 reads LQKENI. Trimming took off 2 bases at V and 6 bases at J, with 14 bases between the two ends. The CDR3 extends over 14 amino acids. The CDR3 sequence is CASSPTEVLSEQYF. Here the CDR3 DNA reads TGTGCCAGCTCACCAACGGAGGTTTTGTCCGAGCAGTACTTC.

This clone was picked up a small number of times. This chain joins TRBV11-3 and TRBJ2-2; 8 bases agree with TRBD2. V dropped 5 bases and J dropped 6; count of bases not matched to a gene: 8. The CDR3 is made up of 15 amino acids. CDR1 and CDR2 from the germline V gene are SGHNT and YENEEA. The CDR3 bases are TGTGCCAGCAGCCGGGGGGCTAGCGGGCCCGGGGAGCTGTTTTTT. Its protein product is CASSRGASGPGELFF.

This clone was seen more than once but under ten times. The rearrangement uses TRBV29-1 and TRBJ1-1; weak D call: TRBD1 (5 bases). Germline V CDR1 and CDR2: SQVTM, ANQGSEA. Trimming left V 7 bases short and J 0 bases short, with 15 bases between. The CDR3 totals 14 residues. The CDR3 spells CSAQARGVNTEAFF. In nucleotides, the CDR3 is TGCAGCGCCCAGGCTAGGGGAGTGAACACTGAAGCTTTCTTT.

By share of the sample, this clone is large. The chain has TRBV9 and TRBJ1-4; unclear D gene. V shed 0 bases and J shed 4 bases, with 10 bases lying between them. This CDR3 is built from 15 residues. Per the germline V gene, CDR1 is SGDLS and CDR2 is YYNGEE. The CDR3 sequence is CASSVAAQLNEKLFF. DNA for the CDR3: TGTGCCAGCAGCGTAGCTGCCCAGCTTAATGAAAAACTGTTTTTT.

In its sample, this clone is large. The CDR3 DNA sequence: TGTGCCAGCAGTGGGGCCAGGATTGATTCGTACGAGCAGTACTTC. This encodes CASSGARIDSYEQYF. This chain connects TRBV6-8 to TRBJ2-7; D possibly corresponds to TRBD1 (5 bases). Looked up from germline, CDR1 is MNHGY and CDR2 is SAAAGT. V lost 5 bases and J 4 bases, leaving 18 bases between the germline ends. The CDR3 has 15 residues.

V gene TRBV11-3 combines with J gene TRBJ1-3, with D possibly TRBD1 on 6 matching bases. Trimming stripped 5 bases from V and 3 bases from J, with 11 bases between. The germline gives CDR1 SGHNT, CDR2 YENEEA. There are 14 residues in the CDR3. CDR3 nucleotides: TGTGCCAGCAGCCTTGGGGGGCATGGAAACACCATATATTTT. Encoded protein: CASSLGGHGNTIYF.

The sample holds a few counts of this clone. This chain connects TRBV2 to TRBJ1-1; TRBD1 might be the D (5 bases). Per the germline V gene, CDR1 is SNHLY and CDR2 is FYNNEI. There are 13 residues in the CDR3. Trimming cost V 3 bases and J 4 bases, with 9 bases left between them. The CDR3 nucleotides read TGTGCCAGCAGTGAGATGGGGCTCACTGAAGCTTTCTTT. Amino acids: CASSEMGLTEAFF.

This clone is medium-sized by share. The gene calls are TRBV11-3 and TRBJ2-1; 13 bases map to TRBD2. Looked up from germline, CDR1 is SGHNT and CDR2 is YENEEA. With 5 bases clipped from V and 6 bases from J, the junction kept 16 bases outside the gene matches. CDR3 length: 19 amino acids. The CDR3 region is CASSQTETLLAGGPNEQFF. The CDR3 DNA sequence: TGTGCCAGCAGCCAGACGGAAACTCTACTAGCGGGAGGGCCCAATGAGCAGTTCTTC.

CDR3 DNA sequence: TGTGCCAGTAGTATTTGGGGTGGCAGCAATCAGCCCCAGCATTTT. It encodes CASSIWGGSNQPQHF. This sequence joins TRBV19 and TRBJ1-5; D remains ambiguous. V lost 3 bases, J lost 1 base, and 10 bases lay in between. The CDR3 is 15 amino acids. The germline CDR1 and CDR2 sequences are LNHDA and SQIVND (reference sequence). Full variable domain (remainder filled in from reference TRBV19 and TRBJ1-5): DGGITQSPKYLFRKEGQNVTLSCEQNLNHDAMYWYRQDPGQGLRLIYYSQIVNDFQKGDIAEGYSVSREKKESFPLTVTSAQKNPTAFYLCASSIWGGSNQPQHFGDGTRLSIL.

This chain links TRBV19 with TRBJ1-2; D is uncertain. Germline assignment: CDR1 LNHDA and CDR2 SQIVND (reference sequence). The CDR3 has 13 amino acids. With 5 bases removed from V and 4 bases from J, the gap between germline ends came to 11 bases. The CDR3 DNA is TGTGCCAGTAGTCCCGGGATCCCCTATGGCTACACCTTC. This encodes CASSPGIPYGYTF. Based on the CDR3 plus reference TRBV19 and TRBJ1-2, the full variable domain is DGGITQSPKYLFRKEGQNVTLSCEQNLNHDAMYWYRQDPGQGLRLIYYSQIVNDFQKGDIAEGYSVSREKKESFPLTVTSAQKNPTAFYLCASSPGIPYGYTFGSGTRLTVV.

V gene TRBV29-1 combines with J gene TRBJ2-1; 12 bases match TRBD2. From germline, CDR1 is SQVTM and CDR2 ANQGSEA. This CDR3 is 13 amino acids long. V gave up 6 bases and J gave up 14 bases; unmatched junction bases: 11. The CDR3 protein is CSVEGSSGGAEFF. The CDR3 DNA reads TGCAGCGTCGAGGGGTCTAGCGGGGGGGCGGAGTTCTTC.

The chain recombines TRBV11-3 with TRBJ2-7; TRBD2 might be the D (6 bases). The CDR3 totals 15 residues. Trimming removed 3 bases at V and 6 bases at J, with 18 bases between. Germline loops: CDR1 SGHNT, CDR2 YENEEA. CDR3 region: CASSLEGSLVTEQYF. CDR3 sequence (DNA): TGTGCCAGCAGCTTGGAGGGTAGTTTAGTGACCGAGCAGTACTTC.

The rearrangement links TRBV6-8 to TRBJ2-7; a weak D match, TRBD2 (6 bases). Germline values: CDR1 MNHGY, CDR2 SAAAGT. V lost 5 bases and J 2 bases, leaving 16 bases between the germline ends. This CDR3 is built from 15 residues. The CDR3 spells CASSGGGRGTYEQYF. The CDR3 coding sequence is TGTGCCAGCAGTGGGGGAGGACGGGGGACCTACGAGCAGTACTTC.

In its sample, this clone ranks as medium-sized. This chain uses TRBV11-3 with TRBJ2-3; D unresolved. Germline lookup yields CDR1 SGHNT and CDR2 YENEEA. Deletions cut 3 bases from V and 6 bases from J, with 16 bases between. CDR3 size: 15 residues. The CDR3 loop reads CASSFSLDSSDTQYF. As DNA, the CDR3 is TGTGCCAGCAGCTTCTCTCTTGACTCCTCGGATACGCAGTATTTT. The full variable domain, in which reference TRBV11-3 and TRBJ2-3 provide the parts outside the CDR3, is EAGVVQSPRYKIIEKKQPVAFWCNPISGHNTLYWYLQNLGQGPELLIRYENEEAVDDSQLPKDRFSAERLKGVDSTLKIQPAELGDSAVYLCASSFSLDSSDTQYFGPGTRLTVL.